What follows are 31 T cell receptor beta chains derived from one specimen sequenced in a study of blood T cell repertoires in COVID-19. Profiling relied on immunoSEQ multiplex PCR, and the TCRdb table lists in-frame clones only, not all of them. The sample has about 160,000 clones; approximately 90% are singletons. The sequenced sample was peripheral blood. The receptor source for this set is a man aged 18 to 30 with acute or convalescent COVID-19.

The chain carries TRBV11-2 and TRBJ2-7; 8 bases are shared with TRBD1. Germline loops: CDR1 SGHAT, CDR2 FQNNGV. CDR3 length: 15 residues. The J segment lost 2 bases and the V segment lost 4 bases, leaving 7 bases of the junction unmatched. CDR3 nucleotides: TGTGCCAGCAGCTCACAGGGGGTCCATACCTACGAGCAGTACTTC. Translation: CASSSQGVHTYEQYF.

V usage is TRBV3-1 (or the pseudogene TRBV3-2) and J usage is TRBJ2-7; 9 bases align to TRBD2. CDR1 and CDR2 from the germline V gene are LGHDT and YNNKEL (reference sequence). V gave up 3 bases and J gave up 0 bases; unmatched junction bases: 9. The CDR3 sequence is 17 residues long. In DNA form, the CDR3 reads TGTGCCAGCAGCCATATGAGGGCTAGCGGGGTCTCCTACGAGCAGTACTTC. Translation gives CASSHMRASGVSYEQYF.

This clone is a singleton in its sample. The V gene is TRBV5-5, the J gene TRBJ2-1, with TRBD1 identical over 11 bases. The CDR3 consists of 15 residues. Germline V gene data show CDR1 as SGHKS and CDR2 as YYEKEE (reference sequence). Unmatched junction bases numbered 7, after V lost 4 bases and J lost 7 bases. Here the CDR3 reads CASSHGQGAWNEQFF. The CDR3 nucleotides read TGTGCCAGCAGCCACGGACAGGGGGCTTGGAATGAGCAGTTCTTC.

The rearrangement uses TRBV21-1 and TRBJ1-4; TRBD1, the table's D call, lacks a check against the DNA. TRBV21-1 corresponds to a pseudogene. The CDR3 runs 14 residues. CDR3 DNA: TGTGCCAGCACCCTTGGGGGCGAAGGTGAAAAACTGTTTTTT. It is translated as CASTLGGEGEKLFF.

In nucleotides, the CDR3 is TGTGCCAGCAGAGAGACAGGGACACCGACCGGGGAGCTGTTTTTT. It specifies CASRETGTPTGELFF. The chain uses TRBV6-5 and TRBJ2-2; 7 nucleotides agree with TRBD1. Germline V gives CDR1 MNHEY, CDR2 SVGAGI. V lost 6 bases to trimming and J lost 5 bases; unmatched junction nucleotides: 9. The CDR3 length is 15 residues.

This chain uses TRBV7-9 with TRBJ1-1, with D unresolved. In germline, CDR1 is SEHNR, CDR2 FQNEAQ (reference sequence). V lost 0 bases to trimming and J lost 8 bases, with 13 bases between them. The CDR3 length is 14 residues. CDR3 nucleotides: TGTGCCAGCAGCTTAGCTGCACTCCGCGGAGAAGCTTTCTTT. Its translation is CASSLAALRGEAFF.

This clone was counted once. V usage is TRBV30 and J usage is TRBJ2-7; 7 bases agree with TRBD1. The CDR3 runs 14 residues. Germline V gene lookup returns CDR1 GTSNPN and CDR2 SVGIG (reference sequence). With V trimmed by 6 bases and J by 0 bases, 8 bases remained unmatched. The CDR3: CACTKTGASYEQYF. Here the CDR3 DNA reads TGTGCCTGCACTAAAACAGGGGCCTCCTACGAGCAGTACTTC.

The V call is TRBV9, the J call TRBJ2-7, with no clear D. This CDR3 comprises 15 residues. With 0 bases removed from V and 0 bases from J, the gap between germline ends came to 10 bases. The V gene's germline CDR1 is SGDLS and CDR2 YYNGEE. The DNA of the CDR3 is TGTGCCAGCAGCGTAGCTGGCGGCTTCTCCTACGAGCAGTACTTC. It yields the protein CASSVAGGFSYEQYF.

This clone was seen just once. J is TRBJ2-3 and V is TRBV7-9; D ambiguous. The CDR3 spans 12 residues. Per germline, CDR1 SEHNR and CDR2 FQNEAQ (reference sequence). V shed 5 bases and J shed 2 bases, with 5 bases lying between them. CDR3 in DNA: TGTGCCAGCAGCGTCAACACAGATACGCAGTATTTT. Protein sequence: CASSVNTDTQYF.

V usage is TRBV13 and J usage is TRBJ1-2; D remains ambiguous. V was pared by 4 bases and J by 2 bases, with 11 bases between. The V gene's germline CDR1 is PRHDT and CDR2 FYEKMQ (reference sequence). The CDR3 consists of 14 residues. Here the CDR3 reads CASSSQSQNYGYTF. The CDR3 coding sequence is TGTGCCAGCAGCTCACAGTCTCAAAACTATGGCTACACCTTC.

The rearrangement uses TRBV18 and TRBJ1-5; 10 bases map to TRBD1. This CDR3 has 15 residues. Germline V gene sequence: CDR1 KGHSH, CDR2 LQKENI. With 8 bases clipped from V and 0 bases from J, the junction kept 4 bases outside the gene matches. The CDR3 here is CASTRDRGSNQPQHF. Written as DNA, the CDR3 is TGTGCCAGCACCCGGGACAGGGGTAGCAATCAGCCCCAGCATTTT. The full variable domain, rest sourced from reference TRBV18 and TRBJ1-5, is NAGVMQNPRHLVRRRGQEARLRCSPMKGHSHVYWYRQLPEEGLKFMVYLQKENIIDESGMPKERFSAEFPKEGPSILRIQQVVRGDSAAYFCASTRDRGSNQPQHFGDGTRLSIL.

The chain joins TRBV27 to TRBJ2-3, with a possible D match to TRBD1 (5 bases). CDR1 is MNHEY and CDR2 is SMNVEV in the germline V gene (reference sequence). The CDR3 is 16 amino acids. Trimming pared 5 bases from V and 0 bases from J, leaving 15 bases between. CDR3 sequence: CASSVQVIASTDTQYF. CDR3 nucleotides: TGTGCCAGCAGTGTACAGGTTATCGCTAGCACAGATACGCAGTATTTT.

V gene TRBV4-1 combines with J gene TRBJ2-1, with TRBD2 identical over 7 bases. CDR1 is MGHRA, CDR2 YSYEKL, per germline. V dropped 1 base and J dropped 12; count of bases not matched to a gene: 12. This CDR3 contains 15 residues. CDR3: CASSQAGLVIHPQFF. In DNA, the CDR3 is TGCGCCAGCAGCCAAGCAGGACTAGTAATTCATCCGCAGTTCTTC.

This chain links TRBV6-4 with TRBJ2-2; D gene unclear. The germline V gene encodes CDR1 MRHNA and CDR2 SNTAGT. V was pared by 2 bases and J by 3 bases, with 7 bases between. CDR3 size: 14 residues. The CDR3 DNA reads as TGTGCCAGCAGTGACAGTACTTACACCGGGGAGCTGTTTTTT. It is translated as CASSDSTYTGELFF.

This clone was observed a single time. The J gene is TRBJ1-5, the V gene TRBV19; 9 bases match TRBD1. The CDR3 has 14 residues. Germline V gene data show CDR1 as LNHDA and CDR2 as SQIVND (reference sequence). The junction had 4 bases not matched to a gene; V was cut back by 3 bases and J by 7 bases. The CDR3 coding sequence is TGTGCCAGTAGTATCGGGACAGGGAGGCAGCCCCAGCATTTT. This sequence encodes CASSIGTGRQPQHF.

This chain uses TRBV2 with TRBJ1-4; TRBD1 matches 8 bases. Germline assignment: CDR1 SNHLY and CDR2 FYNNEI. This CDR3 is 13 amino acids long. The junction had 7 bases not matched to a gene; V was cut back by 6 bases and J by 10 bases. CDR3 loop: CASSYRGLGKLFF. DNA for the CDR3: TGTGCCAGCAGCTACAGGGGGTTGGGAAAACTGTTTTTT.

The chain joins TRBV19 to TRBJ1-4; TRBD1 is a possible D gene (5 bases). The CDR3 contains 13 residues. Germline V lookup: CDR1 LNHDA, CDR2 SQIVND (reference sequence). Trimming removed 4 bases from V and 11 bases from J, with 14 bases in between. The CDR3 loop reads CASSNRLPGKLFF. The DNA for the CDR3 is TGTGCCAGTAGTAACAGGTTGCCCGGGAAACTGTTTTTT. The full variable domain, completed using reference TRBV19 and TRBJ1-4, is DGGITQSPKYLFRKEGQNVTLSCEQNLNHDAMYWYRQDPGQGLRLIYYSQIVNDFQKGDIAEGYSVSREKKESFPLTVTSAQKNPTAFYLCASSNRLPGKLFFGSGTQLSVL.

CDR3 amino acids: CAWSLGRGGYGYTF. CDR3 DNA: TGTGCCTGGAGTTTGGGTCGGGGGGGCTATGGCTACACCTTC. V is TRBV30 and J is TRBJ1-2; D possibly corresponds to TRBD1 (5 bases). CDR1 is GTSNPN and CDR2 is SVGIG in the germline V gene (reference sequence). The CDR3 runs to 14 residues. Trimming left V 2 bases short and J 4 bases short, with 14 bases between.

This clone was detected only a few times. The chain recombines TRBV7-9 with TRBJ1-2, with 7 bases fitting TRBD1. Germline V CDR1 and CDR2: SEHNR, FQNEAQ (reference sequence). The CDR3 has 14 residues. V lost 7 bases, J lost 4 bases, and 9 bases stayed unmatched. This CDR3 reads CASTSQGVAYGYTF. The CDR3 DNA follows: TGTGCCAGCACATCTCAGGGGGTAGCCTATGGCTACACCTTC. The whole variable domain, remainder taken from reference TRBV7-9 and TRBJ1-2, is DTGVSQNPRHKITKRGQNVTFRCDPISEHNRLYWYRQTLGQGPEFLTYFQNEAQLEKSRLLSDRFSAERPKGSFSTLEIQRTEQGDSAMYLCASTSQGVAYGYTFGSGTRLTVV.

This clone was observed a few times. The V and J genes are TRBV5-8 and TRBJ1-1; D is uncertain. CDR1 is SGHTS and CDR2 is YDEGEE in the germline V gene. Trimming removed 3 bases from V and 2 bases from J, with 14 bases in between. The CDR3 consists of 15 residues. CDR3 in DNA: TGTGCCAGCAGCTCAGCCTCGCGGACTAACACTGAAGCTTTCTTT. Amino acids: CASSSASRTNTEAFF.

The genes are TRBV30 and TRBJ1-1; 7 positions agree with TRBD1. Trimming took 0 bases from V and 5 from J; bases not matched to a gene: 9. Germline V CDR1 and CDR2: GTSNPN, SVGIG (reference sequence). The CDR3 contains 15 residues. The CDR3 protein is CAWSVLRGPGTEAFF. CDR3 nucleotides: TGTGCCTGGAGTGTATTGAGGGGGCCGGGTACTGAAGCTTTCTTT.

The chain carries TRBV11-2 and TRBJ2-7; D is possibly TRBD1 (5 bases). Germline V CDR1 and CDR2: SGHAT, FQNNGV. V lost 0 bases and J 3 bases, leaving 12 bases between the germline ends. The CDR3 is made up of 15 amino acids. CDR3 sequence (DNA): TGTGCCAGCAGCTTAGAGGGCTCCCAGGGCTACGAGCAGTACTTC. As protein: CASSLEGSQGYEQYF.

The V gene is TRBV12-3 or TRBV12-4, the J gene TRBJ1-1; D is ambiguous. This CDR3 is 12 amino acids long. V lost 8 bases, J lost 5 bases, and 12 bases lay in between. CDR3 coding DNA: TGTGCCAGCGTCGCCGGTGGTACTGAAGCTTTCTTT. This gives the protein CASVAGGTEAFF.

The V call is TRBV24-1, the J call TRBJ2-5, with 10 bases aligning to TRBD2. Germline lookup yields CDR1 KGHDR and CDR2 SFDVKD. V trimming: 3 bases; J trimming: 2 bases; junction bases outside the gene matches: 5. CDR3 size: 16 residues. CDR3 nucleotide sequence: TGTGCCACCAGTGATAGGGGACTAGCGCTGCAAGAGACCCAGTACTTC. Translating gives CATSDRGLALQETQYF.

V and J are TRBV6-1 and TRBJ2-7, with D possibly matching TRBD1 (5 bases). CDR1 is MNHNS and CDR2 is SASEGT in the germline V gene. The V end was cut by 0 bases, the J end by 3 bases, with 12 bases between. The CDR3 contains 15 residues. CDR3 residues: CASSEASGLGYEQYF. CDR3 DNA: TGTGCCAGCAGTGAAGCGTCAGGGTTGGGCTACGAGCAGTACTTC.

This chain links TRBV24-1 with TRBJ2-2, with 7 bases identical to TRBD1. Germline CDR1 is KGHDR and CDR2 is SFDVKD. V was clipped by 9 bases and J by 5 bases; unmatched bases: 5. This CDR3 is 13 amino acids long. The CDR3 loop is CATGQAGTGELFF. In nucleotides, the CDR3 is TGTGCCACCGGACAGGCGGGTACCGGGGAGCTGTTTTTT.

The J gene is TRBJ1-1, the V gene TRBV12-5, with a tentative D call TRBD1 (6 bases). Trimming took 1 base from V and 0 from J, leaving 6 bases between them. This CDR3 region has 14 residues. The germline CDR1 and CDR2 sequences are LGHNT and FRNRAP. The CDR3 nucleotides read TGTGCTAGTGGTTTGGGACAGGTGAACACTGAAGCTTTCTTT. It codes for CASGLGQVNTEAFF. The full variable domain, rest sourced from reference TRBV12-5 and TRBJ1-1, is DARVTQTPRHKVTEMGQEVTMRCQPILGHNTVFWYRQTMMQGLELLAYFRNRAPLDDSGMPKDRFSAEMPDATLATLKIQPSEPRDSAVYFCASGLGQVNTEAFFGQGTRLTVV.

The chain combines TRBV2 with TRBJ2-7, with TRBD2 identical over 7 bases. This CDR3 region has 14 residues. Germline V CDR1 and CDR2: SNHLY, FYNNEI. The J segment lost 3 bases and the V segment lost 1 base, leaving 3 bases of the junction unmatched. The chain's CDR3 is CASSEGLASYEQYF. The CDR3 region has the DNA TGTGCCAGCAGTGAAGGACTAGCAAGCTACGAGCAGTACTTC.

The rearrangement links TRBV21-1 to TRBJ2-3; the table assigns TRBD1, which was not confirmed against the DNA. TRBV21-1 is described as a pseudogene. The CDR3 contains 17 residues. In DNA form, the CDR3 reads TGTGCCAGCACCGAAGGGGGCCTAAAAAGGTACACAGATACGCAGTATTTT. This gives the protein CASTEGGLKRYTDTQYF.

The V gene is TRBV7-9, the J gene TRBJ2-2; perhaps TRBD2 as D (6 bases). This CDR3 contains 14 residues. Trimming pared 5 bases from V and 6 bases from J, leaving 13 bases between. The V gene's germline CDR1 is SEHNR and CDR2 FQNEAQ (reference sequence). The DNA of the CDR3 is TGTGCCAGCAGCCGCGGAGGGTTGGCCGGGGAGCTGTTTTTT. Translated, it gives CASSRGGLAGELFF.

This clone turned up a few times. The genes are TRBV15 and TRBJ2-3; 10 positions match TRBD1. The germline gives CDR1 LNHNV, CDR2 YYDKDF (reference sequence). The length of the CDR3 is 16 residues. With 1 base clipped from V and 2 bases from J, the junction kept 3 bases outside the gene matches. Written as DNA, the CDR3 is TGTGCCACCAGCAGAGGGACAGGGGGATCCACAGATACGCAGTATTTT. Residues: CATSRGTGGSTDTQYF. Full variable domain (outside the CDR3, taken from reference TRBV15 and TRBJ2-3): DAMVIQNPRYQVTQFGKPVTLSCSQTLNHNVMYWYQQKSSQAPKLLFHYYDKDFNNEADTPDNFQSRRPNTSFCFLDIRSPGLGDTAMYLCATSRGTGGSTDTQYFGPGTRLTVL.